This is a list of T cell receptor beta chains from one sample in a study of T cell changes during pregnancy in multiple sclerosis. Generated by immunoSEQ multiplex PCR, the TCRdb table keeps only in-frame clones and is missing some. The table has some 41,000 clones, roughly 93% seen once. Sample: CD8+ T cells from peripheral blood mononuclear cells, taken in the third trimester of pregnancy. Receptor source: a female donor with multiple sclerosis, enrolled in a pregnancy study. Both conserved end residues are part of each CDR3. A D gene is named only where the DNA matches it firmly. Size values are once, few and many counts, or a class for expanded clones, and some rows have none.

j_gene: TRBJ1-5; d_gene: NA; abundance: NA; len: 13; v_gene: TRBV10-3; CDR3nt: TGTGCCATCAGTGAGGGCAGGGGTTGGCCCCAGCATTTT; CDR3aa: CAISEGRGWPQHF
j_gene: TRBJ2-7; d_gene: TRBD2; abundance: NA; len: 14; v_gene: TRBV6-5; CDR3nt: TGTGCCACTGGAGTGAGCGGGAGCTCCTACGAGCAGTACTTC; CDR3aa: CATGVSGSSYEQYF
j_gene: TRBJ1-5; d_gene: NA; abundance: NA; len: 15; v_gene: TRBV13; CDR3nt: TGTGCCAGCAGCTTAGGCGGACAGAGCAATCAGCCCCAGCATTTT; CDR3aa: CASSLGGQSNQPQHF
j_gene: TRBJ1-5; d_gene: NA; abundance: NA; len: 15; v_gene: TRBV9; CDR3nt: TGTGCCAGCAGCCCCAGCGGGGGTCGTAATCAGCCCCAGCATTTT; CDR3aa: CASSPSGGRNQPQHF
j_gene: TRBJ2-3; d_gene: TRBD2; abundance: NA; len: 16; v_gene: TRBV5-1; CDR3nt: TGCGCCAGCAGCTTGGGGCGGGAGTATGTCACAGATACGCAGTATTTT; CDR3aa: CASSLGREYVTDTQYF
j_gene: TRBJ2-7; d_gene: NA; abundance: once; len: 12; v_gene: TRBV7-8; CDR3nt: TGTGCCAGCAGCCCGCCCCTAGACGAGCAGTACTTC; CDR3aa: CASSPPLDEQYF
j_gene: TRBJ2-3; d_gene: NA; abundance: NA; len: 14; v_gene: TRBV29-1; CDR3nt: TGCAGCGTTGTAAACTGGACAGACCCAGATACGCAGTATTTT; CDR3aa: CSVVNWTDPDTQYF
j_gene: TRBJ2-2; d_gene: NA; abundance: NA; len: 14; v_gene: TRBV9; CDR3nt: TGTGCCAGCAGAGAAACAAGGAACACCGGGGAGCTGTTTTTT; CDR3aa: CASRETRNTGELFF
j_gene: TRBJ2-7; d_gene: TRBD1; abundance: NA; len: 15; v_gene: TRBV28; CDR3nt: TGTGCCAGCAGTTCTCCGGGACAGGGGGCCTACGAGCAGTACTTC; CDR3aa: CASSSPGQGAYEQYF
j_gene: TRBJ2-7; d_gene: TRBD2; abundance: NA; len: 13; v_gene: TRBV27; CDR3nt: TGTGCCAGCAGTCGTATAGCGGGAGACGAGCAGTACTTC; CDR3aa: CASSRIAGDEQYF
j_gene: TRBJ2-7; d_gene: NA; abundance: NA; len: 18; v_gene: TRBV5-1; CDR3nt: TGCGCCAGCAGCTGGGACCCGATCGAGGGAGGCAGCAACTACGAGCAGTACTTC; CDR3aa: CASSWDPIEGGSNYEQYF
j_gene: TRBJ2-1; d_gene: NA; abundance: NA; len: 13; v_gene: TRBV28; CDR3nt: TGTGCCAGCAGCCGGCCAGGGGCCCCAGTTCAGTTCTTC; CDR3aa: CASSRPGAPVQFF
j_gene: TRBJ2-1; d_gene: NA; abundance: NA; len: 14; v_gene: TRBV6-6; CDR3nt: TGTGCCAGCAGGGACTGGAGCTCCTACAATGAGCAGTTCTTC; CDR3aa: CASRDWSSYNEQFF
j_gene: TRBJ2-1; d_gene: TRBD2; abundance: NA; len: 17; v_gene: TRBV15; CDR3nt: TGTGCCACCAGCAGAGATCTCGAAGCGGGACTGTACAATGAGCAGTTCTTC; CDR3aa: CATSRDLEAGLYNEQFF
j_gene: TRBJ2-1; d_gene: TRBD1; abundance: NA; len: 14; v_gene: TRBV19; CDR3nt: TGTGCCAGTAGTATAGGCTCGGACAGGACCGAGCAGTTCTTC; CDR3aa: CASSIGSDRTEQFF
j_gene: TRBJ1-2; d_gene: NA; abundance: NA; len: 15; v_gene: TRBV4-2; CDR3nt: TGTGCCAGCAGCCAAGATCGAACAGGGACCTATGGCTACACCTTC; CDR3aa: CASSQDRTGTYGYTF
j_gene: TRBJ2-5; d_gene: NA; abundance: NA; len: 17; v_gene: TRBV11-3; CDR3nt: TGTGCCAGCAGCTTGCGGGCCCCTGACAGGAGGCAAGAGACCCAGTACTTC; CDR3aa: CASSLRAPDRRQETQYF
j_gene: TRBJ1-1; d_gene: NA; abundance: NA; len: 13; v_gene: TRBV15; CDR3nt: TGTGCCACCAGGGAACAGGGCGAGGCTGAAGCTTTCTTT; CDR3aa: CATREQGEAEAFF
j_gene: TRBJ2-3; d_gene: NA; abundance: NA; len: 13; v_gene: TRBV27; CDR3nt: TGTGCCAGCAGTCCTGGGCCCGCAGATACGCAGTATTTT; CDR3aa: CASSPGPADTQYF
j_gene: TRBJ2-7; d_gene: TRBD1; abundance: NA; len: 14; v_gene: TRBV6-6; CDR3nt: TGTGCCAGCAGTACCCCGAGGGGGCAGGACGAGCAGTACTTC; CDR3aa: CASSTPRGQDEQYF
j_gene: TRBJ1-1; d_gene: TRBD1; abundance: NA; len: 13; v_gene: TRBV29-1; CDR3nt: TGCAGCGTTGTGGACAGGCAGAGCACTGAAGCTTTCTTT; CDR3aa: CSVVDRQSTEAFF
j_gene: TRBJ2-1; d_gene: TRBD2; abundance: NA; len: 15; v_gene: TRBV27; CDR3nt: TGTGCCAGCAGAGACCGGGACTACTACTACAATGAGCAGTTCTTC; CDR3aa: CASRDRDYYYNEQFF
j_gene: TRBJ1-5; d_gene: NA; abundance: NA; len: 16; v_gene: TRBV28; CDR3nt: TGTGCCAGCACCCCGAAAACCAGGATTAGCAATCAGCCCCAGCATTTT; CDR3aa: CASTPKTRISNQPQHF
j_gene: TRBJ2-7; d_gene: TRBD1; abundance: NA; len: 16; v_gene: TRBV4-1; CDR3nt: TGCGCCAGCAGCCAATTGCCCGGACAGGGGTCCTACGAGCAGTACTTC; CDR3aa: CASSQLPGQGSYEQYF
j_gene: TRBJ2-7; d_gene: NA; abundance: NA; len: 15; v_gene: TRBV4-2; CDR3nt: TGTGCCAGCAGCCAAGATATGGGGGGATCGGACGAGCAGTACTTC; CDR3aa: CASSQDMGGSDEQYF
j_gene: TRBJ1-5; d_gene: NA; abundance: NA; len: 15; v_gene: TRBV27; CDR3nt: TGTGCCAGCAGTTTACGTAGACAGGAGAATCAGCCCCAGCATTTT; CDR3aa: CASSLRRQENQPQHF
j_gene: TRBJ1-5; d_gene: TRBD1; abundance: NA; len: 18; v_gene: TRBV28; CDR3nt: TGTGCCAGCAGTTTTCCGCGACAGGGTGGTTATAGCAATCAGCCCCAGCATTTT; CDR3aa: CASSFPRQGGYSNQPQHF
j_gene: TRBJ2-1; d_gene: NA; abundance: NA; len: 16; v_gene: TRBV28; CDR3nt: TGTGCCAGCAGTTTAGGGGCGATCATCTCCTACAATGAGCAGTTCTTC; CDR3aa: CASSLGAIISYNEQFF
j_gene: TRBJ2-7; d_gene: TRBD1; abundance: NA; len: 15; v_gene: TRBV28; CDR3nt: TGTGCCAGCACATCGAGGCAGGGGGTGACCTACGAGCAGTACTTC; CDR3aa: CASTSRQGVTYEQYF
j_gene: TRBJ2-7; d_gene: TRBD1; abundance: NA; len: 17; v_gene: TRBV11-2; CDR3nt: TGTGCCAGCAGTTTGAGGCAGGGGGCGTACCGGTCCTACGAGCAGTACTTC; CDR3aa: CASSLRQGAYRSYEQYF
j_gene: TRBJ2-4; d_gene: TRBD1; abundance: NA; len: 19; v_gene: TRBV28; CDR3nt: TGTGCCAGCAGTTTTTCCGAGACAGGGGGATATGAAGCCAAAAACATTCAGTACTTC; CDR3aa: CASSFSETGGYEAKNIQYF
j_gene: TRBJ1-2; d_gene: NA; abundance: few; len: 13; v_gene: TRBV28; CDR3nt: TGTGCCAGCAGTAGCCGGTGGGGGGATGGCTACACCTTC; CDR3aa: CASSSRWGDGYTF
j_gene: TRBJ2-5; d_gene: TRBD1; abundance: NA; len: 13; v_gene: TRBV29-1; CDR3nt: TGCAGCGCCCGGGACAGGGGGCTAGAGACCCAGTACTTC; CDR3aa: CSARDRGLETQYF
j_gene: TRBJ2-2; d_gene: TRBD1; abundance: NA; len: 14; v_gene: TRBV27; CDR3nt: TGTGCCAGCAGCGGACAGGGGGGGGCCGGGGAGCTGTTTTTT; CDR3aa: CASSGQGGAGELFF
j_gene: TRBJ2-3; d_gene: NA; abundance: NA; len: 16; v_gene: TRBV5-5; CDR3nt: TGTGCCAGCAGCTGGTGGAGGGGCGGGAGCACAGATACGCAGTATTTT; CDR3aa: CASSWWRGGSTDTQYF
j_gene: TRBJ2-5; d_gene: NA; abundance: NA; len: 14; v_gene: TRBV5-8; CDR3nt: TGTGCCAGCAGCTTGTGGGGGGACAGAGAGACCCAGTACTTC; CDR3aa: CASSLWGDRETQYF
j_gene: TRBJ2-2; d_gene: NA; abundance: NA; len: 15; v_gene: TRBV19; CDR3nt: TGTGCCAGTAGTTTAACAGGGTTCGACACCGGGGAGCTGTTTTTT; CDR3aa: CASSLTGFDTGELFF
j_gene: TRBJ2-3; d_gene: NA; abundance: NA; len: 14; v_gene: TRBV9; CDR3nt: TGTGCCAGCAGCGTTTCCAGAAGCACAGATACGCAGTATTTT; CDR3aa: CASSVSRSTDTQYF
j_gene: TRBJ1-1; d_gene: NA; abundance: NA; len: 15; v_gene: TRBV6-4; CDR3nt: TGTGCCAGCAGTGAACGGGACATAAAGAACACTGAAGCTTTCTTT; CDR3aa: CASSERDIKNTEAFF
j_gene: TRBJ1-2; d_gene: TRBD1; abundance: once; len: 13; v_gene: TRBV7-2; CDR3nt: TGTGCCAGTCACAGGGGTATCAACTATGGCTACACCTTC; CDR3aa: CASHRGINYGYTF
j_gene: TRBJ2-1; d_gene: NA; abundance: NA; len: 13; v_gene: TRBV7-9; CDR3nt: TGTGCCAGCAGCTCCCCTTTAGGGGATGAGCAGTTCTTC; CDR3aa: CASSSPLGDEQFF
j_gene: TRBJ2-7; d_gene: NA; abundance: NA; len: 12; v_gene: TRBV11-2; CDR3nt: TGTGCCAGCAGCCTGACGGGGGTTGAGCAGTACTTC; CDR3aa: CASSLTGVEQYF
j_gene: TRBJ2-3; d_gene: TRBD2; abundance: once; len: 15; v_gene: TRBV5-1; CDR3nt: TGCGCCAGCAGTTCCGGGACTAGTAGCACAGATACGCAGTATTTT; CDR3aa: CASSSGTSSTDTQYF
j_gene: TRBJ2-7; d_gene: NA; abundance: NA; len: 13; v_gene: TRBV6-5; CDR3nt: TGTGCCAGCAGTTACGGAAGTGGCGGGGTACAGTACTTC; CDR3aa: CASSYGSGGVQYF
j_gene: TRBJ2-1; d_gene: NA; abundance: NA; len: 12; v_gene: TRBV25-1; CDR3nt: TGTGCCAGCGCTGAGTCGTTCAATGAGCAGTTCTTC; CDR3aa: CASAESFNEQFF
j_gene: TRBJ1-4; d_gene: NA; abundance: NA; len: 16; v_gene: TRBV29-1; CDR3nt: TGCAGCGTTGAAGATGGGGGGGTCACAACTAATGAAAAACTGTTTTTT; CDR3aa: CSVEDGGVTTNEKLFF
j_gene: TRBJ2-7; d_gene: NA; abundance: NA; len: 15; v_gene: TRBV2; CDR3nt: TGTGCCAGCAGCGCAGAAGGGGGTCTTAACTACGAGCAGTACTTC; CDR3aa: CASSAEGGLNYEQYF
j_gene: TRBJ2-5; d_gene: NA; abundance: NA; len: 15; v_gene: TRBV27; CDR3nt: TGTGCCAGCAGTAACCTGGACAACACCCCAGAGACCCAGTACTTC; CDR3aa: CASSNLDNTPETQYF
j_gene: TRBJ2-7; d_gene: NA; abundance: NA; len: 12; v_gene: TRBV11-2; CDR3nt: TGTGCCAGCAGCTTATTGCGTCGCGAGCAGTACTTC; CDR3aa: CASSLLRREQYF
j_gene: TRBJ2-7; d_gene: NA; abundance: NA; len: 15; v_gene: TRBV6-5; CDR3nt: TGTGCCAGCAGTTACGGAACGGGTCTCACCTACGAGCAGTACTTC; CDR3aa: CASSYGTGLTYEQYF
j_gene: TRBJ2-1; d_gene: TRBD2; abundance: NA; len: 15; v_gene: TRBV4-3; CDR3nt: TGCGCCAGCAGCCAATCGGGGACTAGTGTCGATGAGCAGTTCTTC; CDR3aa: CASSQSGTSVDEQFF